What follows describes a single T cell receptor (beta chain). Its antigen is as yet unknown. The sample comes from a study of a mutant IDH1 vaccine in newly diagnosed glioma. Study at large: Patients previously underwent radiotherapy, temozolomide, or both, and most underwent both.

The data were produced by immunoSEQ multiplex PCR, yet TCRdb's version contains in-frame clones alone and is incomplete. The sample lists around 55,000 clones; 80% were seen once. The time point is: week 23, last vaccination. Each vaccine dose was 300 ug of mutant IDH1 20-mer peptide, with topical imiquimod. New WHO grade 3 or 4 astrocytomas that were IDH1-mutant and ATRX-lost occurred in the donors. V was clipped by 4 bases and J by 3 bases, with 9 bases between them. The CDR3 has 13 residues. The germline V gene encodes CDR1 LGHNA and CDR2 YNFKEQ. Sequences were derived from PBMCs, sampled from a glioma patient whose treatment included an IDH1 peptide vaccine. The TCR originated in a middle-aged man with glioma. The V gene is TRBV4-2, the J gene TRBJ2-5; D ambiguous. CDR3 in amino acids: CASSPPEEETQYF. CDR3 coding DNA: TGTGCCAGCAGCCCGCCTGAGGAAGAGACCCAGTACTTC.